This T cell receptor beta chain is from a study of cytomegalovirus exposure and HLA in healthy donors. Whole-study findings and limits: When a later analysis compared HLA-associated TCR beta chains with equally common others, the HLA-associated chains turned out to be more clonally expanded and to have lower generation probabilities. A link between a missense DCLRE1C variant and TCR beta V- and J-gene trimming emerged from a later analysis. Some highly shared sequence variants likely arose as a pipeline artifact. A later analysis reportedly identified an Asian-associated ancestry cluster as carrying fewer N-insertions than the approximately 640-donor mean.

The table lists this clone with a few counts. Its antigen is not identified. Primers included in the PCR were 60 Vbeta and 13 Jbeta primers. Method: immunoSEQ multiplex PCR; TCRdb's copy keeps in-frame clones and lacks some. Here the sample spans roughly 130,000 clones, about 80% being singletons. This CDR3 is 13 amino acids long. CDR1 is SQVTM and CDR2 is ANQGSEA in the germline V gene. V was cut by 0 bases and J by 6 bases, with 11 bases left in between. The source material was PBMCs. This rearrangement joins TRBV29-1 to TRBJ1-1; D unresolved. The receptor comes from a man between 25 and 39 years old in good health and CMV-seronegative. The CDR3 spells CSVEDLGLAEAFF. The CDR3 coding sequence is TGCAGCGTTGAAGATTTAGGACTCGCTGAAGCTTTCTTT. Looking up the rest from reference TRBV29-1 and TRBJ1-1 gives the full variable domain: SAVISQKPSRDICQRGTSLTIQCQVDSQVTMMFWYRQQPGQSLTLIATANQGSEATYESGFVIDKFPISRPNLTFSTLTVSNMSPEDSSIYLCSVEDLGLAEAFFGQGTRLTVV.